This TCR beta chain stems from a study of CD8 T cells in ankylosing spondylitis. The study's findings and limits: Seemingly characteristic of ankylosing spondylitis blood was a TCR beta motif consisting of eight highly homologous variants.

TCRdb analysed the 5' RACE reads with MiXCR anew, one entry per CDR3 protein. Here the sample spans around 220,000 distinct CDR3 sequences, around 20% being singletons. The V gene lost 0 bases and the J gene lost 3 bases, with 5 bases spanning the gap. This CDR3 is built from 13 residues. Germline CDR1 MNHEY, CDR2 SVGEGT. This clonotype was recorded a few times. Antigen: not known. The sample was blood, either unsorted or a sorted T cell fraction (not recorded which). The TCR comes from a male donor with ankylosing spondylitis. The rearrangement uses TRBV6-2 or TRBV6-3 and TRBJ1-1; D is unclear. Written as DNA, the CDR3 is TGTGCCAGCAGTTACTCTATCGACACTGAAGCTTTCTTT. Encoded protein: CASSYSIDTEAFF.